This TCR beta chain emerged from a study of T cell repertoires in cytomegalovirus infection (dated by TCRdb to between 2017 and 2020). Regarding the study in general: Because public TCR beta signatures pointed to carriage of CMV infection together with the matching HLA type, the HLA type of each donor mattered for the analysis.

Results and caveats for the whole study, not just this receptor: In the ex vivo response, HLA-C-restricted CMV-specific TCR beta clonotypes were dominant, and in two of eight donors the single most frequent clonotype came from this HLA-C-restricted group. Carriers of CMV infection plus the relevant HLA type were discriminated by the cumulative frequency of public TCR beta family members in the study cohort and in an independent roughly 370-donor cohort.

The reads were generated on an Illumina HiSeq 1500. Through fastp at Q25 and MiXCR, TCRdb rebuilt clones from the public reads, retaining in-frame beta chains. CDR3 protein duplicates are merged, each entry listing the most common genes and DNA. This sample gives around 350,000 distinct CDR3 sequences in total; 15% to 20% of them show up just once. The ten largest clones take up 7.5% to 9.5% of the sample. The germline V gene (reference sequence) yields DFQATT for CDR1 and SNEGSKA for CDR2. Trimmed from V: 5 bases; trimmed from J: 1 base; junction bases lacking a gene match: 12. The CDR3 runs 17 amino acids, cysteine and phenylalanine included. Only the CDR3 DNA stays, 51 bases, in frame from base 1. There are a few counts of this clonotype. It has no known antigen specificity. Qualities for individual bases were not recorded, and no much larger clone is one base off.

The sequencing input was PBMCs. The V and J genes are TRBV20-1 and TRBJ2-3, and TRBD2 matches 10 of the central bases. The source is a human donor in good health (CMV status not recorded). Some clones in this sample may be carry-over from other donors' samples. The CDR3 protein is CSAPSGGAFSRTDTQYF. Here is the DNA: TGCAGTGCTCCTAGCGGGGGAGCGTTCAGCCGCACAGATACGCAGTATTTT.